Following are 17 T cell receptor beta chains from one sample sequenced in a study of beta chain features in type 1 diabetes. The sequenced template was cDNA made from the entire isolated RNA. This table comes from immunoSEQ multiplex PCR, and its TCRdb copy is limited to in-frame clones, with some not included. The sample consists of 400,000 to 550,000 clones, roughly 11% of them appearing once. Sequencing was performed on naive CD4+ T cells from blood. These receptors all stem from a woman younger than 35 in good health.

On this clone: This may arise from a read error, as a much more abundant clone is one base away. The chain links TRBV7-8 to TRBJ2-2; D uncertain. From germline, CDR1 is SGHVS and CDR2 FQNEAQ. V was shortened by 1 base and J by 3 bases, with 0 bases between the two germline ends. The CDR3 has 12 residues. CDR3 in DNA: TGTGCCAGCAGCTTAGACACCGGGGAGCTGTTTTTT. It encodes CASSLDTGELFF.

The CDR3 DNA reads as TGTGCCAGCAGTGAAACTGGGAATCAGCCCCAGCATTTT. Translating it yields CASSETGNQPQHF. This sequence joins TRBV2 and TRBJ1-5, with D hard to call. The CDR3 totals 13 residues. Germline loops: CDR1 SNHLY, CDR2 FYNNEI. Trimming took 2 bases from V and 4 from J, leaving 6 bases between them.

The CDR3 loop reads CASSFGDQNNEQFF. The CDR3 DNA reads as TGTGCCAGCAGCTTCGGGGACCAAAACAATGAGCAGTTCTTC. V gene TRBV7-3 combines with J gene TRBJ2-1; D tentatively fits TRBD1 or TRBD2 (5 bases each). Trimming took off 3 bases at V and 5 bases at J, with 11 bases between the two ends. The CDR3 runs to 14 residues. The germline gives CDR1 SGHTA, CDR2 FQGTGA.

The sample holds a few counts of this clone. The chain joins TRBV15 to TRBJ1-2; D ambiguous. V gave up 5 bases and J gave up 8 bases, with 18 bases separating them. Germline V CDR1 and CDR2: LNHNV, YYDKDF (reference sequence). The CDR3 loop spans 14 amino acids. CDR3 DNA sequence: TGTGCCACCAGCCCCCTTGCGGGTATGGGGGGCTACACCTTC. Translating it yields CATSPLAGMGGYTF.

The chain links TRBV2 to TRBJ2-1; D is undetermined. This CDR3 has 13 amino acids. V lost 6 bases and J 7 bases, leaving 13 bases between the germline ends. CDR1 and CDR2 (germline): SNHLY, FYNNEI. The CDR3 sequence is CASRNDGFNEQFF. The DNA of the CDR3 is TGTGCCAGCAGAAACGACGGGTTTAATGAGCAGTTCTTC.

This chain joins TRBV28 and TRBJ2-4; D possibly uses TRBD1 or TRBD2 (5 bases each). This CDR3 is built from 15 residues. V lost 1 base, J lost 5 bases, and 12 bases lay in between. The germline CDR1 and CDR2 sequences are MDHEN and SYDVKM. The CDR3 nucleotides read TGTGCCAGCAGTTTATTGGCAGGGACCCAAAACATTCAGTACTTC. Amino acid sequence: CASSLLAGTQNIQYF.

This clone came up a few times. One end of the junction is discordant with germline, which a read error may explain. The chain links TRBV7-7 to TRBJ2-3; 7 bases are a match to TRBD1. Germline CDR1 is SSHAT and CDR2 is FNYEAQ (reference sequence). CDR3 length: 15 amino acids. The CDR3 nucleotides are TGTGCTAGCAGCCTTACACAGGGGCTCACAGATACGCAGTATTTT. Translated, it gives CASSLTQGLTDTQYF.

This clone was detected only a few times. The rearrangement links TRBV25-1 to TRBJ1-1; D unresolved. The germline gives CDR1 MGHDK, CDR2 SYGVNS. The CDR3 loop spans 14 amino acids. Deletions cut 4 bases from V and 1 base from J, with 10 bases between. The CDR3 region is CASSATLKNTEAFF. Written as DNA, the CDR3 is TGTGCCAGCAGTGCGACATTAAAGAACACTGAAGCTTTCTTT.

This clone was observed a handful of times. J is TRBJ2-3 and V is TRBV7-2, with D possibly matching TRBD1 (6 bases). The CDR3 is made up of 12 amino acids. Germline lookup yields CDR1 SGHTA and CDR2 FQGNSA. V dropped 4 bases and J dropped 7 bases, with 9 bases sitting between them. CDR3 region: CASSSGQNTQYF. The CDR3 nucleotides are TGTGCCAGCAGCTCGGGACAAAATACGCAGTATTTT.

This clone occurred many times. This chain uses TRBV1 with TRBJ1-3. TRBV1 represents a pseudogene. The CDR3 is made up of 13 amino acids. The DNA of the CDR3 is TGCACCAGCAGCCGGTACTCTGGAAACACCATATATTTT. Translating it yields CTSSRYSGNTIYF.

The V gene is TRBV30, the J gene TRBJ1-1; a possible D gene is TRBD1 (5 bases). This CDR3 region has 13 residues. Germline V lookup: CDR1 GTSNPN, CDR2 SVGIG (reference sequence). Trimming took 0 bases from V and 5 from J, leaving 10 bases between them. The CDR3 region has the DNA TGTGCCTGGAGTGTACGGGGGGAGACTGAAGCTTTCTTT. Protein product: CAWSVRGETEAFF.

This clone occurred a few times. The V call is TRBV7-3, the J call TRBJ2-3, with 10 bases fitting TRBD2. The CDR3 runs to 17 residues. The germline gives CDR1 SGHTA, CDR2 FQGTGA. J gave up 1 base and V 5 bases, and 9 bases lay outside the gene matches. Here the CDR3 reads CASSARPLAGGTDTQYF. CDR3 nucleotides: TGTGCCAGCAGCGCAAGGCCTCTAGCGGGGGGCACAGATACGCAGTATTTT.

This clone has only one observation. CDR3: CASREGVLSTEAFF. DNA of the CDR3: TGTGCCAGCAGGGAGGGGGTATTGAGTACTGAAGCTTTCTTT. This chain links TRBV6-5 with TRBJ1-1; TRBD1 is a possible D gene (6 bases). This CDR3 contains 14 residues. V was trimmed by 6 bases and J by 5 bases, leaving 16 bases between them. The germline V gene encodes CDR1 MNHEY and CDR2 SVGAGI.

This clone has a handful of counts. The sample holds other DNA sequences that translate to the same CDR3. The chain uses TRBV7-9 and TRBJ2-7, with 7 bases matching TRBD1. The ends lost 5 bases at V and 3 bases at J; junction bases unmatched: 4. CDR3 length equals 13 residues. Germline CDR1 SEHNR, CDR2 FQNEAQ (reference sequence). CDR3 amino acids: CASSLGQIYEQYF. CDR3 nucleotides: TGTGCCAGCAGCCTGGGACAGATCTACGAGCAGTACTTC.

This clone was observed at least ten times. The chain uses TRBV2 and TRBJ2-7; D is possibly TRBD1 or TRBD2 (6 bases each). CDR1 and CDR2 from the germline V gene are SNHLY and FYNNEI. V was trimmed by 7 bases and J by 4 bases, leaving 20 bases between them. The CDR3 loop spans 15 amino acids. Here the CDR3 reads CASTPGQGTGYEQYV. DNA for the CDR3: TGTGCCAGCACCCCTGGGCAGGGGACTGGGTACGAGCAGTACGTC.

This clone was detected a few times. The gene calls are TRBV4-1 and TRBJ2-5, with 8 bases fitting TRBD2. The CDR3 totals 17 residues. CDR1 and CDR2 (germline): MGHRA, YSYEKL. J lost 2 bases, V lost 0 bases, and 8 bases had no gene match. As DNA, the CDR3 is TGCGCCAGCAGCCAAGAACAAGCGGGGGCCGGTCAAGAGACCCAGTACTTC. This gives the protein CASSQEQAGAGQETQYF.

CDR3 residues: CASSGTGHSSPLHF. CDR3 DNA sequence: TGTGCCAGCTCCGGGACAGGGCATAGTTCACCCCTCCACTTT. The rearrangement uses TRBV6-5 and TRBJ1-6; 9 positions match TRBD1. The CDR3 loop spans 14 amino acids. The J segment lost 9 bases and the V segment lost 8 bases, leaving 8 bases of the junction unmatched. Germline assignment: CDR1 MNHEY and CDR2 SVGAGI.